This entry lists 22 T cell receptor beta chains sequenced from one sample in a study of CD8 T cells in ankylosing spondylitis. Regarding the study as a whole: It appeared that ankylosing spondylitis blood was characterized by a TCR beta motif of fewer than ten highly homologous variants.

No cognate antigen is known for these TCRs. One entry per CDR3 protein results from TCRdb running MiXCR on the 5' RACE reads. This sample has some 800,000 distinct CDR3 sequences; about 12% occur once, and the top ten carry about 0.49%. Sample: blood, either unsorted or a sorted T cell fraction (not recorded which). These receptors originate from a male donor with ankylosing spondylitis.

This rearrangement joins TRBV28 to TRBJ2-1; TRBD2 is a possible D gene (6 bases). Trimming cost V 10 bases and J 5 bases, with 12 bases left between them. Germline V gives CDR1 MDHEN, CDR2 SYDVKM. The CDR3 runs 12 residues. The CDR3 sequence is CATAGRHNEQFF. The DNA for the CDR3 is TGTGCCACGGCGGGGAGGCACAATGAGCAGTTCTTC.

The gene calls are TRBV18 and TRBJ2-6; D call uncertain. The V and J ends lost 6 bases and 4 bases respectively, with 10 bases between them. CDR3 length equals 14 residues. CDR1 is KGHSH, CDR2 LQKENI, per germline. The CDR3 DNA follows: TGTGCCAGCTCCCCGATGGGAGGGGCCAACGTCCTGACTTTC. Encoded protein: CASSPMGGANVLTF.

This CDR3 is CSAIQGAKDQPQHF. The CDR3 DNA is TGCAGTGCTATACAGGGGGCGAAGGATCAGCCCCAGCATTTT. This rearrangement joins TRBV20-1 to TRBJ1-5; 9 bases map to TRBD1. There are 14 residues in the CDR3. V lost 4 bases and J lost 5; bases outside the gene matches: 6. Germline CDR1 is DFQATT and CDR2 is SNEGSKA (reference sequence).

J is TRBJ2-5 and V is TRBV15; D possibly uses TRBD1 or TRBD2 (5 bases each). The CDR3 is made up of 17 amino acids. Germline V gene data show CDR1 as LNHNV and CDR2 as YYDKDF (reference sequence). Trimming took 1 base from V and 2 from J, leaving 17 bases between them. The CDR3 sequence: CATSRGGVRRAQETQYF. Written as DNA, the CDR3 is TGTGCCACCAGCAGAGGAGGGGTCAGGCGGGCTCAAGAGACCCAGTACTTC.

The chain uses TRBV5-1 and TRBJ1-6, with D possibly TRBD1 on 5 matching bases. The CDR3 contains 15 residues. Germline assignment: CDR1 SGHRS and CDR2 YFSETQ. V dropped 4 bases and J dropped 8 bases, with 16 bases sitting between them. This CDR3 is CASSPGRGGDSPLHF. CDR3 coding DNA: TGCGCCAGCAGCCCAGGGCGGGGAGGGGATTCACCCCTCCACTTT.

This clonotype was counted between two and nine times. The V call is TRBV7-9, the J call TRBJ1-2; D remains ambiguous. Germline V gives CDR1 SEHNR, CDR2 FQNEAQ (reference sequence). V shed 7 bases and J shed 6 bases, with 15 bases lying between them. This CDR3 is 13 amino acids long. In DNA, the CDR3 is TGTGCCAGCACAAACTCCCGGGGAAATGGCTACACCTTC. Translation: CASTNSRGNGYTF.

This clonotype has only a few counts. A read error may produce the germline difference seen at one junction end. The chain has TRBV6-5 and TRBJ2-1; D call uncertain. CDR1 is MNHEY and CDR2 is SVGAGI in the germline V gene. The CDR3 totals 14 residues. CDR3 in DNA: TGTGCCAGCAGCTACTCCTACAGCGAACCCCACCGGTTCTTC. It is translated as CASSYSYSEPHRFF.

This clonotype appeared many times. The CDR3 reads CSARDGNAVTQYF. CDR3 coding DNA: TGCAGTGCTAGAGATGGTAATGCGGTGACCCAGTACTTC. This rearrangement joins TRBV20-1 to TRBJ2-5; the D is unclear. Germline V gene lookup returns CDR1 DFQATT and CDR2 SNEGSKA (reference sequence). The length of the CDR3 is 13 residues. Trimming left V 0 bases short and J 7 bases short, with 12 bases between.

V usage is TRBV7-9 and J usage is TRBJ2-1; TRBD1 is a possible D gene (6 bases). With 5 bases removed from V and 9 bases from J, the gap between germline ends came to 17 bases. Germline V gene lookup returns CDR1 SEHNR and CDR2 FQNEAQ (reference sequence). The CDR3 is made up of 14 amino acids. The CDR3 loop is CASSRYRELFEQFF. The CDR3 DNA follows: TGTGCCAGCAGCCGGTACAGGGAGTTATTTGAGCAGTTCTTC.

This clonotype came up a few times. The rearrangement links TRBV5-1 to TRBJ2-7; D uncertain. The germline gives CDR1 SGHRS, CDR2 YFSETQ. The CDR3 totals 14 residues. V dropped 0 bases and J dropped 1 base, with 8 bases sitting between them. The CDR3 region is CASSLVLGSYEQYF. The DNA for the CDR3 is TGCGCCAGCAGCTTGGTCCTAGGTTCCTACGAGCAGTACTTC.

This clonotype was seen more than once but under ten times. The chain links TRBV4-2 to TRBJ2-7; no firm D call. The CDR3 is 13 amino acids. CDR1 is LGHNA, CDR2 YNFKEQ, per germline. Trimming took off 3 bases at V and 5 bases at J, with 11 bases between the two ends. CDR3 nucleotide sequence: TGTGCCAGCAGCCAGGGCCTTATGGACGAGCAGTACTTC. It translates to CASSQGLMDEQYF.

This clonotype has only a few counts. The chain uses TRBV20-1 and TRBJ2-7, with 7 bases identical to TRBD1. Germline V lookup: CDR1 DFQATT, CDR2 SNEGSKA (reference sequence). The J segment lost 7 bases and the V segment lost 2 bases, leaving 17 bases of the junction unmatched. The CDR3 is 16 amino acids. CDR3 bases: TGCAGTGCTAGACTTAAAGGGACAGACCTGCTGGGGGAGCAGTACTTC. Encoded protein: CSARLKGTDLLGEQYF.

The sample holds a few counts of this clonotype. The rearrangement links TRBV20-1 to TRBJ1-2; 10 bases fit TRBD1. This CDR3 is 12 amino acids long. V gave up 5 bases and J gave up 6 bases; unmatched junction bases: 3. Germline V gene lookup returns CDR1 DFQATT and CDR2 SNEGSKA (reference sequence). The CDR3 nucleotides read TGCAGTGCTCGACAGGGGGCAAATGGCTACACCTTC. Translation gives CSARQGANGYTF.

The chain is built from TRBV6-2 or TRBV6-3 and TRBJ2-7, with TRBD2 matching over 7 bases. V was clipped by 5 bases and J by 3 bases; unmatched bases: 4. The germline V gene has CDR1 MNHEY and CDR2 SVGEGT. The CDR3 covers 13 residues. The CDR3: CASSPQRDYEQYF. The CDR3 DNA sequence: TGTGCCAGCAGTCCCCAGCGGGACTACGAGCAGTACTTC.

The V call is TRBV5-1, the J call TRBJ2-2; no firm D call. Per germline, CDR1 SGHRS and CDR2 YFSETQ. The CDR3 is 13 residues long. V was trimmed by 0 bases and J by 6 bases, leaving 6 bases between them. The CDR3 sequence: CASSLGSPGELFF. The CDR3 DNA follows: TGCGCCAGCAGCTTGGGGTCCCCCGGGGAGCTGTTTTTT.

The chain links TRBV28 to TRBJ2-2; perhaps D is TRBD1 or TRBD2 (5 bases each). From germline, CDR1 is MDHEN and CDR2 SYDVKM. This CDR3 comprises 12 residues. The V end lost 5 bases, the J end lost 7 bases, and 8 bases lay between the germline ends. CDR3 nucleotides: TGTGCCAGCAGTCGGGACGGCGGGGAGCTGTTTTTT. Amino acids: CASSRDGGELFF.

This chain uses TRBV27 with TRBJ2-7; tentative D call: TRBD1 (6 bases). V dropped 2 bases and J dropped 2 bases, with 10 bases sitting between them. CDR1 is MNHEY and CDR2 is SMNVEV in the germline V gene (reference sequence). There are 14 residues in the CDR3. The CDR3 region has the DNA TGTGCCAGCAGTTTAAGGGGGACCCCCTACGAGCAGTACTTC. This gives the protein CASSLRGTPYEQYF.

This clonotype turned up a few times. V and J are TRBV9 and TRBJ1-1; TRBD1 matches 7 bases. With V trimmed by 6 bases and J by 5 bases, 19 bases remained unmatched. Per the germline V gene, CDR1 is SGDLS and CDR2 is YYNGEE. CDR3 size: 17 residues. Here the CDR3 reads CASMKGAGTRLHTEAFF. The CDR3 DNA follows: TGTGCCAGCATGAAGGGGGCAGGAACCCGTCTGCATACTGAAGCTTTCTTT.

This clonotype was detected only once. A much more abundant neighbour one base away suggests this may be a read error. The chain uses TRBV7-6 and TRBJ2-7; D uncertain. The CDR3 is 12 amino acids. CDR1 SGHVS and CDR2 FNYEAQ come from the germline V gene. The CDR3 is CASSQGFYKQYF. CDR3 bases: TGTGCCAGCAGCCAAGGGTTCTACAAGCAGTACTTC.

This clonotype was picked up a small number of times. The V call is TRBV3-1, the J call TRBJ1-2; TRBD1 is a possible D gene (5 bases). Germline-derived CDR1 and CDR2 are LGHDT and YNNKEL (reference sequence). CDR3 length equals 13 residues. V was shortened by 5 bases and J by 8 bases, with 15 bases between the two germline ends. The DNA for the CDR3 is TGTGCCAGCAGCTTCGCCGGGACTTCGGGCTACACCTTC. It translates to CASSFAGTSGYTF.

This clonotype has at least ten counts. The rearrangement uses TRBV27 and TRBJ2-7; D perhaps matches TRBD1 (6 bases). CDR3 length equals 17 residues. Germline V lookup: CDR1 MNHEY, CDR2 SMNVEV (reference sequence). With 4 bases removed from V and 3 bases from J, the gap between germline ends came to 22 bases. CDR3 bases: TGTGCCAGCAGTTCCAGAGACAAAAACCAGGGGAACTACGAGCAGTACTTC. Translated, it gives CASSSRDKNQGNYEQYF.

This clonotype was counted between two and nine times. The chain employs TRBV6-2 or TRBV6-3 and TRBJ2-3; D possibly matches TRBD1 or TRBD2 (5 bases each). Germline-derived CDR1 and CDR2 are MNHEY and SVGEGT. V was cut by 5 bases and J by 4 bases, with 13 bases left in between. The CDR3 totals 14 residues. CDR3 nucleotide sequence: TGTGCCAGCAGTCACCGGGGACCCCCAGATACGCAGTATTTT. Translated: CASSHRGPPDTQYF.